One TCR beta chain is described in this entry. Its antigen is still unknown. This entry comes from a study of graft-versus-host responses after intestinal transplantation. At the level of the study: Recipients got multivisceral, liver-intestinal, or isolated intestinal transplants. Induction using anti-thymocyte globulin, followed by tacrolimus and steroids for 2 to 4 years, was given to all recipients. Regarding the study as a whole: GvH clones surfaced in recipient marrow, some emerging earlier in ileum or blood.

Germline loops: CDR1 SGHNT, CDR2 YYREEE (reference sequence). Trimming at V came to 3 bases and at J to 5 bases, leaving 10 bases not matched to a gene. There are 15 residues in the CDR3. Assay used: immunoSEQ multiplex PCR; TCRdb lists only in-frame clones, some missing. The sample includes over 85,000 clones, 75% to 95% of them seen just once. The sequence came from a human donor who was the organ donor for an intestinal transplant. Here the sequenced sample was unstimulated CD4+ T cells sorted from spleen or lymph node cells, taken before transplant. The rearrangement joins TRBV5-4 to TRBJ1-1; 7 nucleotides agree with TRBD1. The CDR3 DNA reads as TGTGCCAGCAGCTCGGGCCCTCCAGGGGGTACTGAAGCTTTCTTT. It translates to CASSSGPPGGTEAFF.